Described below is a single TCR beta chain sequence and its context. Its antigen is undetermined. The junction does not match germline at one end; this may be a read error. This sample is drawn from a study of glioma-infiltrating T cells. Whole-study results and caveats: Gliomas, especially low-grade, showed above-expected tissue-blood divergence; non-neoplastic patients showed below.

CDR1 and CDR2 (germline): MNHEY, SVGEGT. This CDR3 spans 14 amino acids. Amplification of TCR alpha and beta CDR3 regions from RNA used iRepertoire nested multiplex PCR. Each CDR3 protein is one row after TCRdb ran MiXCR on the multiplex PCR reads. The sample yields about 93,000 distinct CDR3 sequences, roughly 40% seen once. The source material was glioma tissue, nonneoplastic brain tissue, or PBMCs (not recorded which). This receptor was taken from a human donor with low-grade glioma or glioblastoma, undergoing nonglioma brain surgery, or in good health (not recorded which). V is TRBV6-2 or TRBV6-3 and J is TRBJ2-5, with TRBD2 as a possible D gene (6 bases). The CDR3 protein is CASSYSGRQETQCF. Written as DNA, the CDR3 is TGTGCCAGCAGTTATAGCGGTAGACAAGAGACCCAGTGCTTC.